The present T cell receptor (beta chain) was sequenced within a study of breast tumors, draining lymph nodes, adjacent tissues. The lymph nodes were axillary draining lymph nodes from breast cancer patients. TCRdb called the multiplex PCR reads again in MiXCR, with one record for every CDR3 protein. The sample lists 84,000 or so distinct CDR3 sequences; 25% to 35% were seen once. The CDR3 totals 15 residues. CDR1 SGHDN and CDR2 FVKESK come from the germline V gene. Regarding this clonotype: Its target is not known. At one of its ends the junction is not consistent with the germline gene, which may arise from a read error.

The study's findings and limits: Findings are consistent with lymph node origin and intratumoral expansion of most tumor T cells. Compared with basal-like, luminal-like tumors shared significantly more repertoire with nontumor tissue. Tumor repertoires ranked between lymph nodes and nontumor tissue in diversity, with V and J gene preferences. Tumor T cell lymph node origin was a supported hypothesis, not proven.

This TCR came from a female donor with breast cancer. Some clones in this sample may be carry-over from other donors' samples. The rearrangement uses TRBV14 and TRBJ1-1; 7 positions agree with TRBD1. Input material: axillary lymph node tissue. CDR3: CASSPRGQPETGAFF. In DNA, the CDR3 is TGTGCCAGCAGCCCAAGGGGACAGCCGGAGACTGGAGCTTTCTTT.